The present TCR beta chain was sequenced within a study of neurological immune-mediated disorders. The study, taken as a whole, reports: As far as clinical or MRI features were concerned, none was associated with the multiple sclerosis repertoire cluster.

Trimming left V 3 bases short and J 0 bases short, with 14 bases between. The V gene's germline CDR1 is DFQATT and CDR2 SNEGSKA (reference sequence). The CDR3 spans 15 residues. The table lists this clonotype with many counts. Its antigen is as yet unknown. The unsorted libraries were made from 2 million PBMCs kept at -80 C. TCRdb reanalysed the 5' RACE reads using MiXCR and keeps one entry per CDR3 protein. The data hold 50,000 to 85,000 distinct CDR3 sequences, with less than 5.5% observed a single time. The sample taken for sequencing was PBMCs. The rearrangement links TRBV20-1 to TRBJ1-1; tentative D call: TRBD1 (6 bases). The TCR was taken from a woman under 40 with multiple sclerosis. CDR3 protein: CSASMTGRMNTEAFF. The DNA for the CDR3 is TGCAGTGCTAGTATGACAGGCAGAATGAACACTGAAGCTTTCTTT.